These 3 T cell receptor beta chains were all obtained from the same sample, sequenced in a study of regulatory T cells in long-lasting Graves disease. Relying on iRepertoire HTBI primers and Arm-PCR of CDR3 regions, the team built TCR beta libraries. From the multiplex PCR reads, TCRdb called clonotypes with MiXCR, one entry per CDR3 protein. Of more than 400,000 distinct CDR3 sequences listed, roughly 15% are singletons. Specified time point: newly diagnosed GD, antithyroid drugs for less than 3 months. RNA extracted from PBMCs served as the sequencing template. The same sample was also used in a study of T cells in Graves' hyperthyroidism and ophthalmopathy.

The sequencing used peripheral blood mononuclear cells (PBMCs), collected at new diagnosis, from a patient treated with antithyroid drugs. These receptors all stem from a woman aged 25 to 39 with Graves disease.

This clonotype was counted at least ten times. The chain combines TRBV15 with TRBJ1-2, with 7 nucleotides matching TRBD1. Germline V gives CDR1 LNHNV, CDR2 YYDKDF (reference sequence). Trimming at V came to 3 bases and at J to 7 bases, leaving 14 bases not matched to a gene. This CDR3 is 16 amino acids long. CDR3 bases: TGTGCCACCAGCAGGCCCTCGGACAGGTTGACGAGTGGCTACACCTTC. It translates to CATSRPSDRLTSGYTF. The full variable domain, its missing parts supplied by reference TRBV15 and TRBJ1-2, is DAMVIQNPRYQVTQFGKPVTLSCSQTLNHNVMYWYQQKSSQAPKLLFHYYDKDFNNEADTPDNFQSRRPNTSFCFLDIRSPGLGDTAMYLCATSRPSDRLTSGYTFGSGTRLTVV.

This clonotype was counted many times. The CDR3: CASRLYRSGSSYNEQFF. CDR3 DNA: TGTGCCAGCCGTCTCTACCGTAGCGGGAGCTCCTACAATGAGCAGTTCTTC. The chain has TRBV6-2 or TRBV6-3 and TRBJ2-1; TRBD2 matches 9 bases. CDR3 size: 17 residues. The V gene's germline CDR1 is MNHEY and CDR2 SVGEGT. V lost 8 bases, J lost 0 bases, and 11 bases stayed unmatched.

This clonotype was seen a handful of times. The V call is TRBV19, the J call TRBJ1-5; TRBD1 might be the D (5 bases). CDR1 LNHDA and CDR2 SQIVND come from the germline V gene (reference sequence). The CDR3 consists of 14 residues. Trimming removed 6 bases from V and 1 base from J, with 10 bases in between. The CDR3 region is CASRPGLSNQPQHF. The CDR3 DNA follows: TGTGCCAGTAGGCCGGGACTGAGCAATCAGCCCCAGCATTTT.